This TCR beta chain stems from a study of monozygotic twins with inflammatory bowel disease (dated by TCRdb to the late 2010s). Background for the entire study: The full study comprised approximately 28 monozygotic twin pairs: nine German pairs (four IBD-concordant, five IBD-discordant) and 19 IBD-discordant Danish pairs. The search for disease-associated traits relied mainly on comparing, within discordant pairs, IBD patients with their genetically identical healthy co-twins. Each individual had, on average, about 151 000 unique TCRalpha sequences and 181 000 unique TCRbeta sequences available for analysis.

Overall study outcomes, separate from this receptor: No single strong signal or clonotype linked to IBD turned up in the results, so the idea that one exists was not supported. Because patients were on differing immunosuppressive treatments, the repertoires may have picked up extra background noise and inter-individual variability. Repertoire similarity did not differ between concordant and discordant twins, which could be due to limited statistical power. TCRbeta repertoire diversity, by inverse Simpson index, was decreased in IBD patients compared with their healthy co-twins. Fewer clonotypes were shared with other individuals by IBD patients than by healthy twins, most markedly in patients showing signs of disease activity. Different T cell subtypes could not be distinguished in the analysis.

With respect to this clonotype: The target of this receptor is not known.

From each donor, a roughly 2.5 ml peripheral blood sample was collected into PAXgene tubes and stored at -80 degrees C. Without any T cell sorting, total RNA was extracted from whole blood using the PAXgene blood miRNA kit on an automated QIAcube. Deep TCRalpha and TCRbeta repertoire profiling with unique molecular barcoding was performed on peripheral blood of monozygotic twin pairs concordant or discordant for inflammatory bowel disease. For every twin pair, smoking habits were documented, and each individual was categorised as a current, former or never smoker. The CDR3, from cysteine to phenylalanine, totals 14 residues. No DNA is given. Sequences KGHDR (CDR1) and SFDVKD (CDR2) are obtained from the germline V gene. Libraries came from 5' RACE. The input for every TCR library was around 4,000 ng of total RNA. For each sample, cDNA was synthesized in eight separate reactions using SMARTScribe reverse transcriptase. Unique molecular identifiers containing a 6-nucleotide sample barcode were introduced through template switching during cDNA synthesis. Two nested PCRs of around 15 and 10 cycles amplified the TCRalpha and TCRbeta cDNA, and bead purification followed each PCR. Before amplification, the cDNA was treated with uracil DNA-glycosylase and purified using the QIAquick PCR purification kit. In the second PCR, Illumina TruSeq-compatible adapters and sample-specific barcodes were added. Library quality and concentration were assessed using TapeStation and Qubit, and roughly 5.5 ng of each library was pooled. The pooled libraries were sequenced with 2 x 100 bp reads and custom sequencing primers on an Illumina HiSeq2500 single-index Rapid Run. Processing in the source paper ran as follows. MiGEC version 1.2.6 was used for UMI-based consensus assembly, which corrected PCR and sequencing errors. MiXCR version 2.1.1 was used for V(D)J alignment, clonotype assembly and CDR3 extraction. Normalisation of gene usage, clonotype sharing and MAIT/NKT TCR abundance was achieved by analysing the top 1000, 10 000 and 20 000 clonotypes per sample. After downsampling to 27 000 UMIs, diversity was calculated as the inverse Simpson index using the vegan R package. Paired Mann-Whitney U tests were applied to discordant twin pairs, with Benjamini-Hochberg correction for multiple testing. TCRdb reprocessed the reads into one record per CDR3 protein sequence, lacking DNA. Here the V and J calls rest on TCRdb's processing, not on the authors' analysis. This sample's table carries about 380,000 distinct CDR3 sequences. The ten largest clones capture 2.6% of the sample.

The rearranged segments are TRBV24-1 and TRBJ2-1; without DNA, the TCRdb call of TRBD1 cannot be checked. Input material: blood. The receptor comes from a human donor with ulcerative colitis or Crohn's disease, or a healthy co-twin of an affected twin (not recorded which). The encoded CDR3 is CATSEGGRSNEQFF.